This TCR beta chain appears in the sequencing data of a study of T cell responses to AZD1222 COVID-19 vaccine. The data were produced by immunoSEQ multiplex PCR, yet TCRdb's version contains in-frame clones alone and is incomplete. Seen here are about 150,000 clones, 88% observed once, and the top ten hold roughly 2%. The TCR was taken from an adult in good health. The material was peripheral blood, obtained on day 0 of AZD1222 vaccination.

Here the CDR3 reads CASSSPGLAGKNNEQFF. CDR3 nucleotides: TGTGCCAGCAGCTCCCCGGGACTAGCGGGAAAGAACAATGAGCAGTTCTTC. J is TRBJ2-1 and V is TRBV7-9, with 13 bases lining up with TRBD2. Germline V gives CDR1 SEHNR, CDR2 FQNEAQ (reference sequence). V gave up 4 bases and J gave up 5 bases; unmatched junction bases: 8. This CDR3 comprises 17 residues.